The 19 T cell receptor beta chains below all came from one sample that was sequenced in a study of beta chain features in type 1 diabetes. Since all of the isolated RNA was reverse transcribed, expressed TCRB transcripts were what got sequenced. Assay used: immunoSEQ multiplex PCR; TCRdb lists only in-frame clones, some missing. The repertoire consists of 250,000 or so clones, with less than 35% occurring once and the leading ten covering around 4%. The sequencing input was central memory CD4+ T cells from blood. All receptors derive from a man aged 25-45 years in good health.

Points on this clone: One junction end disagrees with the germline gene, perhaps due to a read error. The rearrangement links TRBV5-6 to TRBJ2-7; D gene unclear. Looked up from germline, CDR1 is SGHDT and CDR2 is YYEEEE. The length of the CDR3 is 15 residues. The CDR3 sequence: CACSLSGKSNYEQYF. The CDR3 DNA reads TGTGCCTGCAGCTTGTCGGGTAAGAGTAACTACGAGCAGTACTTC.

This clone was observed a handful of times. The chain combines TRBV6-6 with TRBJ2-5; tentative D call: TRBD1 (5 bases). Trimming removed 2 bases from V and 3 bases from J, with 13 bases in between. The CDR3 length is 15 residues. Germline-derived CDR1 and CDR2 are MNHNY and SVGAGI (reference sequence). CDR3 coding DNA: TGTGCCAGCAGTTACCGCTGGACACGCGAAGAGACCCAGTACTTC. This codes for CASSYRWTREETQYF.

The chain has TRBV9 and TRBJ2-1; D is perhaps TRBD1 (6 bases). Trimming removed 3 bases at V and 4 bases at J, with 14 bases between. The CDR3 sequence is 15 residues long. In germline, CDR1 is SGDLS, CDR2 YYNGEE. The CDR3 DNA is TGTGCCAGCAGCGCCGATACAGGGTCATACAATGAGCAGTTCTTC. It specifies CASSADTGSYNEQFF.

The gene calls are TRBV7-2 and TRBJ2-2, with D possibly TRBD1 on 5 matching bases. The V end lost 2 bases, the J end lost 0 bases, and 13 bases lay between the germline ends. Per germline, CDR1 SGHTA and CDR2 FQGNSA. The CDR3 totals 17 residues. The CDR3 here is CASSLRSAQANTGELFF. The CDR3 DNA reads TGTGCCAGCAGCTTACGGTCGGCACAGGCGAACACCGGGGAGCTGTTTTTT.

In the case of this clone: A read error is possible here, since a much larger clone lies one base away. Other DNA sequences in the same sample also yield this CDR3. This sequence joins TRBV7-2 and TRBJ2-3; D not certain. Between the trimmed V and J ends, which lost 4 bases and 0 bases, there was a span of 5 bases. Germline V gene data show CDR1 as SGHTA and CDR2 as FQGNSA. The CDR3 is made up of 13 amino acids. CDR3 nucleotides: TGTGCCAGCAGCTCATTTAGCACAGATACGCAGTATTTT. This codes for CASSSFSTDTQYF.

The chain uses TRBV6-1 and TRBJ2-7; D unclear. CDR3 length: 13 amino acids. Trimming removed 8 bases from V and 3 bases from J, with 14 bases in between. Germline V lookup: CDR1 MNHNS, CDR2 SASEGT. CDR3 nucleotide sequence: TGTGCCAGCGGGATTGACGGAAACTACGAGCAGTACTTC. Protein: CASGIDGNYEQYF.

The chain recombines TRBV29-1 with TRBJ1-2; D is undetermined. V was clipped by 4 bases and J by 7 bases, with 10 bases between them. The CDR3 totals 11 residues. Germline V gene sequence: CDR1 SQVTM, CDR2 ANQGSEA. CDR3 bases: TGCAGCGTTGGGACGGCGGGTGGCTACACCTTC. Translation: CSVGTAGGYTF.

The chain has TRBV6-5 and TRBJ2-5, with a possible D match to TRBD1 (5 bases). V was trimmed by 6 bases and J by 1 base, leaving 12 bases between them. CDR1 is MNHEY and CDR2 is SVGAGI in the germline V gene. This CDR3 contains 14 residues. The DNA of the CDR3 is TGTGCCAGCAGACCAGGGAAGGGCCAAGAGACCCAGTACTTC. Amino acids: CASRPGKGQETQYF.

This clone was seen at least ten times. The chain links TRBV6-5 to TRBJ2-1; no firm D call. The CDR3 length is 12 residues. Germline CDR1 is MNHEY and CDR2 is SVGAGI. Trimming left V 2 bases short and J 6 bases short, with 5 bases between. CDR3 in amino acids: CASSYGGNEQFF. The CDR3 DNA reads TGTGCCAGCAGTTACGGTGGCAATGAGCAGTTCTTC.

This clone was seen a few times. The rearrangement uses TRBV11-2 and TRBJ2-1; weak D call: TRBD1 (5 bases). The CDR3 is made up of 13 amino acids. The V end was cut by 5 bases, the J end by 10 bases, with 15 bases between. Per the germline V gene, CDR1 is SGHAT and CDR2 is FQNNGV. The CDR3 sequence is CASSTGHAGEQFF. The CDR3 nucleotides are TGTGCCAGCAGCACAGGACACGCCGGGGAGCAGTTCTTC.

The chain has TRBV10-3 and TRBJ2-3; possibly TRBD1 for D (6 bases). The CDR3 totals 14 residues. Trimming cost V 6 bases and J 1 base, with 11 bases left between them. The germline gives CDR1 ENHRY, CDR2 SYGVKD. The CDR3 region has the DNA TGTGCCATCAGGTGGGCAGGGGGCACAGATACGCAGTATTTT. This sequence encodes CAIRWAGGTDTQYF.

This clone was picked up a small number of times. In the same sample, other DNA sequences code for this CDR3. The genes are TRBV5-1 and TRBJ2-5; TRBD2 is a possible D gene (5 bases). Trimming pared 0 bases from V and 4 bases from J, leaving 10 bases between. Germline assignment: CDR1 SGHRS and CDR2 YFSETQ. There are 14 residues in the CDR3. The CDR3 sequence is CASSLAGSGETQYF. CDR3 DNA sequence: TGCGCCAGCAGCTTGGCGGGAAGTGGAGAGACCCAGTACTTC. The complete variable domain, with remaining parts taken from reference TRBV5-1 and TRBJ2-5, reads KAGVTQTPRYLIKTRGQQVTLSCSPISGHRSVSWYQQTPGQGLQFLFEYFSETQRNKGNFPGRFSGRQFSNSRSEMNVSTLELGDSALYLCASSLAGSGETQYFGPGTRLLVL.

About this clone: In the same sample, other DNA sequences code for this CDR3. For the CDR3, the DNA is TGTGCCTGGAGTGTACGAGATGAAGCTTTCTTT. Translating gives CAWSVRDEAFF. This chain joins TRBV30 and TRBJ1-1, with D uncertain. The ends were cut back, 0 bases at V and 7 bases at J, with 6 bases in the middle. CDR3 size: 11 residues. Germline V gene data show CDR1 as GTSNPN and CDR2 as SVGIG (reference sequence).

This clone was detected a few times. V gene TRBV30 combines with J gene TRBJ2-5; no reliable D call. V gave up 2 bases and J gave up 3 bases, with 1 base separating them. The CDR3 has 10 amino acids. CDR1 and CDR2 from the germline V gene are GTSNPN and SVGIG (reference sequence). The CDR3 region is CAWSKETQYF. CDR3 sequence (DNA): TGTGCCTGGAGTAAAGAGACCCAGTACTTC.

This clone has just a few counts. One end of the junction is discordant with germline, which a read error may explain. The sample contains more than one DNA sequence encoding this CDR3. This chain uses TRBV29-1 with TRBJ2-2; D not resolved. The CDR3 is 13 amino acids. Germline lookup yields CDR1 SQVTM and CDR2 ANQGSEA. CDR3 sequence: CSGEGVGTGELFF. Written as DNA, the CDR3 is TGCAGCGGTGAAGGCGTGGGGACCGGGGAGCTGTTTTTT.

V is TRBV7-2 and J is TRBJ2-1; the D gene is possibly TRBD1 (5 bases). CDR1 SGHTA and CDR2 FQGNSA come from the germline V gene. V lost 6 bases, J lost 0 bases, and 9 bases lay in between. The CDR3 consists of 14 residues. Here the CDR3 DNA reads TGTGCCAGCAGGCAGGGTGGCTCCTACAATGAGCAGTTCTTC. It codes for CASRQGGSYNEQFF.

The CDR3 DNA sequence: TGTGCCAGCAGCGACAGGGATTGGTCACCCCTCCACTTT. Encoded protein: CASSDRDWSPLHF. This chain links TRBV2 with TRBJ1-6, with 7 bases fitting TRBD1. This CDR3 has 13 residues. Per the germline V gene, CDR1 is SNHLY and CDR2 is FYNNEI. V gave up 6 bases and J gave up 10 bases; unmatched junction bases: 6.

The genes are TRBV28 and TRBJ2-3; 8 bases are a match to TRBD2. Germline CDR1 reads MDHEN; CDR2 reads SYDVKM. CDR3 length: 15 amino acids. V shed 5 bases, J shed 0 bases, and the junction held 4 bases outside the gene matches. The CDR3 region is CASSTPGGSTDTQYF. For the CDR3, the DNA is TGTGCCAGCAGTACCCCGGGGGGGAGCACAGATACGCAGTATTTT.

The genes are TRBV18 and TRBJ2-7; D is perhaps TRBD1 or TRBD2 (5 bases each). Trimming removed 3 bases from V and 5 bases from J, with 11 bases in between. The CDR3 covers 13 residues. CDR1 is KGHSH, CDR2 LQKENI, per germline. CDR3 loop: CASSPGTPNEQYF. CDR3 coding DNA: TGTGCCAGCTCACCCGGGACCCCGAACGAGCAGTACTTC.